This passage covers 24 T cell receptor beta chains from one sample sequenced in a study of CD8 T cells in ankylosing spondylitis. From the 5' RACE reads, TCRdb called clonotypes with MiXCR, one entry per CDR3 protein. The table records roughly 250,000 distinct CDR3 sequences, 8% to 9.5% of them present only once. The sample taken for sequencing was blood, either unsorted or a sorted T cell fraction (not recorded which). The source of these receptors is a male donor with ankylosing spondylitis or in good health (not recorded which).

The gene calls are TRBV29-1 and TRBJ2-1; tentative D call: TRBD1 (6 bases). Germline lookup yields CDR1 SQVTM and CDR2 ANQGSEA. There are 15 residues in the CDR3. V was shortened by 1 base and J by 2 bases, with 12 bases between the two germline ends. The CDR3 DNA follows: TGCAGCGTTGAAGGGGTGACAGGACCCTACAATGAGCAGTTCTTC. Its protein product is CSVEGVTGPYNEQFF.

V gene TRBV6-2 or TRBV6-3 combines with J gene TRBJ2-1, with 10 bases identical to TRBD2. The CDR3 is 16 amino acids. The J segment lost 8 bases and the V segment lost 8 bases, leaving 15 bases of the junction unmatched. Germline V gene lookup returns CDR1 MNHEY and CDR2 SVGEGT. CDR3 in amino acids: CASCTPSGGATDEQFF. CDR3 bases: TGTGCCAGCTGTACACCGAGCGGGGGGGCCACGGATGAGCAGTTCTTC.

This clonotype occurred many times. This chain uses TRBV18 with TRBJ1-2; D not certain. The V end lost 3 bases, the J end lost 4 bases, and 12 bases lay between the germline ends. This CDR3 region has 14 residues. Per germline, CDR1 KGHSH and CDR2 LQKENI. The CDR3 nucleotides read TGTGCCAGCTCACCTGACGAAAGAGGCTATGGCTACACCTTC. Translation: CASSPDERGYGYTF.

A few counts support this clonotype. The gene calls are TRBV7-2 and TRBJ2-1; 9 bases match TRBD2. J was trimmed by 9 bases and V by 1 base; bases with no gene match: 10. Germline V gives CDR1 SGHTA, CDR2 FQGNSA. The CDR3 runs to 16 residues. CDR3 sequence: CASSLGLASGTGEQFF. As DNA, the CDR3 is TGTGCCAGCAGCTTAGGATTAGCTAGCGGGACCGGTGAGCAGTTCTTC. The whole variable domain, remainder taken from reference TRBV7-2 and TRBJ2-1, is GAGVSQSPSNKVTEKGKDVELRCDPISGHTALYWYRQSLGQGLEFLIYFQGNSAPDKSGLPSDRFSAERTGGSVSTLTIQRTQQEDSAVYLCASSLGLASGTGEQFFGPGTRLTVL.

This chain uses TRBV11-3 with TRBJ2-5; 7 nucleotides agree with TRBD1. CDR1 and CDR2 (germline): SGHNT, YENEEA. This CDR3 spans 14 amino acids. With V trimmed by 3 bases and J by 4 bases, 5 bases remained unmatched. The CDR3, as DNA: TGTGCCAGCAGCTTCCCAGGGGGAAGAGAGACCCAGTACTTC. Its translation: CASSFPGGRETQYF.

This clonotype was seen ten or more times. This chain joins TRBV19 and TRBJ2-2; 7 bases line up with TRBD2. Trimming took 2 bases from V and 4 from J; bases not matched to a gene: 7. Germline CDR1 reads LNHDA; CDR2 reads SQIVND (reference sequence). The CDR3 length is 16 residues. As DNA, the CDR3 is TGTGCCAGTAGTATACCGGCGGGGGAGCGCACCGGGGAGCTGTTTTTT. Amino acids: CASSIPAGERTGELFF.

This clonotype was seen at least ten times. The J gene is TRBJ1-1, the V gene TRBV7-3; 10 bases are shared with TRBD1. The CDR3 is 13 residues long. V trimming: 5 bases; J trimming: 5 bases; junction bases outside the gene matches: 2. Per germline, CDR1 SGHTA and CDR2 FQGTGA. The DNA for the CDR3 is TGTGCCAGCAGCACGGACAGGGGGACTGAAGCTTTCTTT. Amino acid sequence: CASSTDRGTEAFF. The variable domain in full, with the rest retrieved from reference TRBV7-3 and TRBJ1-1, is GAGVSQTPSNKVTEKGKYVELRCDPISGHTALYWYRQSLGQGPEFLIYFQGTGAADDSGLPNDRFFAVRPEGSVSTLKIQRTERGDSAVYLCASSTDRGTEAFFGQGTRLTVV.

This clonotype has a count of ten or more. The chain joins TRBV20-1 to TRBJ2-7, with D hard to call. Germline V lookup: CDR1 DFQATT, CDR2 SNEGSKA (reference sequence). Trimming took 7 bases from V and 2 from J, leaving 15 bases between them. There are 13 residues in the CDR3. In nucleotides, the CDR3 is TGCAGTGATCCACTGAACGGACCCTACGAGCAGTACTTC. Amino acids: CSDPLNGPYEQYF.

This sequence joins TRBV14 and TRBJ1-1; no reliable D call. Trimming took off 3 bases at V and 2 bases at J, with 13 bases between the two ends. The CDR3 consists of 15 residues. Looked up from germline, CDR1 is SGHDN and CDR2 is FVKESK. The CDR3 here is CASSQGRTANTEAFF. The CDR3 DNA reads TGTGCCAGCAGCCAGGGTAGGACCGCTAACACTGAAGCTTTCTTT.

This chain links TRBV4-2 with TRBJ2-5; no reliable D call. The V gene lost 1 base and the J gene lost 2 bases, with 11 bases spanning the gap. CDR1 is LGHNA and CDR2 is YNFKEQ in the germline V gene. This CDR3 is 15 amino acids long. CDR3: CASSQGGRLQETQYF. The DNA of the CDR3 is TGTGCCAGCAGCCAAGGAGGCAGGCTTCAAGAGACCCAGTACTTC.

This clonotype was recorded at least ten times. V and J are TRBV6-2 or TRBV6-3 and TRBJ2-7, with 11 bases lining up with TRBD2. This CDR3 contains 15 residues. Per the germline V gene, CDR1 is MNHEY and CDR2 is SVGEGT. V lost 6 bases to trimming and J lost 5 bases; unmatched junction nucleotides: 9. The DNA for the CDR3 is TGTGCCAGCAGATCCACTAGCGGGAGCCGGCACGAGCAGTACTTC. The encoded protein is CASRSTSGSRHEQYF.

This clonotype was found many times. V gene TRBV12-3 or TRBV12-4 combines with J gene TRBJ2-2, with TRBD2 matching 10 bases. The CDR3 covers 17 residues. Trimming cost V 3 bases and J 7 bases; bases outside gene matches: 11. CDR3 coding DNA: TGTGCCAGCAGTTTGAGGGCAACTAGCGGGACGGTCGGGGAGCTGTTTTTT. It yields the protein CASSLRATSGTVGELFF.

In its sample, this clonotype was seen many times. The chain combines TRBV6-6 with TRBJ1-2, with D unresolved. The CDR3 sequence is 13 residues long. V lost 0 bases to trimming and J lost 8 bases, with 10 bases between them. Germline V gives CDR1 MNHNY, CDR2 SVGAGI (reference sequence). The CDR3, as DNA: TGTGCCAGCAGTTACTCTCGCGGGCTCGGCTACACCTTC. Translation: CASSYSRGLGYTF.

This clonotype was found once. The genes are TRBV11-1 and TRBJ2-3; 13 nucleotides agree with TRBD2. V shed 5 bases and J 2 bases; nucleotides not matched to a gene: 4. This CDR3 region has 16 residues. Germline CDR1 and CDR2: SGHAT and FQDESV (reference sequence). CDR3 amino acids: CASSTGLAGPTDTQYF. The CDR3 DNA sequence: TGTGCCAGCAGCACGGGACTAGCGGGACCCACAGATACGCAGTATTTT.

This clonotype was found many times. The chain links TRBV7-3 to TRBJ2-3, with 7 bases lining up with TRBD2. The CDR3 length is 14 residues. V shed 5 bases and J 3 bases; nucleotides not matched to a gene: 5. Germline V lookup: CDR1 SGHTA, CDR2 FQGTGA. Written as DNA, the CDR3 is TGTGCCAGCAGCCCAAGGGAGGGAACAGATACGCAGTATTTT. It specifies CASSPREGTDTQYF. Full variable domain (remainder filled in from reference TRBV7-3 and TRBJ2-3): GAGVSQTPSNKVTEKGKYVELRCDPISGHTALYWYRQSLGQGPEFLIYFQGTGAADDSGLPNDRFFAVRPEGSVSTLKIQRTERGDSAVYLCASSPREGTDTQYFGPGTRLTVL.

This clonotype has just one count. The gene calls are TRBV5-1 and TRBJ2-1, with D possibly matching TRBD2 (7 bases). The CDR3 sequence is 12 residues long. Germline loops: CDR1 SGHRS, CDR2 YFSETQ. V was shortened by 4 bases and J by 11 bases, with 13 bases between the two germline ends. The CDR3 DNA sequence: TGCGCCAGCAGCCCGGGGGGCTATAAGCAGTTCTTC. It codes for CASSPGGYKQFF.

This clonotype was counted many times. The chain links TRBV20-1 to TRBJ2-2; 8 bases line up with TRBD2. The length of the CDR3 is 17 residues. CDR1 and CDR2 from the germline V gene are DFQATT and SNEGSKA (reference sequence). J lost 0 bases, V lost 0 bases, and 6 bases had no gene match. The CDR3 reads CSARDFTGGPNTGELFF. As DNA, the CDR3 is TGCAGTGCTAGAGATTTCACGGGAGGGCCGAACACCGGGGAGCTGTTTTTT.

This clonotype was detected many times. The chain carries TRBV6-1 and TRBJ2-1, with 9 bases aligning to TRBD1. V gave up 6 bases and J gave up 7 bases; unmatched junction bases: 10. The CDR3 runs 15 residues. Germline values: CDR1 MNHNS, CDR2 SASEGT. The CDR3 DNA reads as TGTGCCAGCAGCGAAATTGACAGGGGGGGAAATGAGCAGTTCTTC. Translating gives CASSEIDRGGNEQFF.

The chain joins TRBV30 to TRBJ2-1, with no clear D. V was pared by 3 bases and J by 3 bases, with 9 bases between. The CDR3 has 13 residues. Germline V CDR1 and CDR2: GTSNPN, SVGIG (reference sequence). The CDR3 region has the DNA TGTGCCTGGAGCCAGACTTTCTACAATGAGCAGTTCTTC. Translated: CAWSQTFYNEQFF.

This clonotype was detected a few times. The CDR3 sequence: CASSRSGRRSHEQFF. The CDR3 DNA follows: TGCGCCAGCAGCCGAAGCGGGAGGCGAAGCCATGAGCAGTTCTTC. The chain is built from TRBV5-1 and TRBJ2-1; 9 bases line up with TRBD2. The V segment lost 4 bases and the J segment 8 bases; nucleotides outside the gene matches: 10. The CDR3 is 15 residues long. Per germline, CDR1 SGHRS and CDR2 YFSETQ. The full variable domain, in which reference TRBV5-1 and TRBJ2-1 provide the parts outside the CDR3, is KAGVTQTPRYLIKTRGQQVTLSCSPISGHRSVSWYQQTPGQGLQFLFEYFSETQRNKGNFPGRFSGRQFSNSRSEMNVSTLELGDSALYLCASSRSGRRSHEQFFGPGTRLTVL.

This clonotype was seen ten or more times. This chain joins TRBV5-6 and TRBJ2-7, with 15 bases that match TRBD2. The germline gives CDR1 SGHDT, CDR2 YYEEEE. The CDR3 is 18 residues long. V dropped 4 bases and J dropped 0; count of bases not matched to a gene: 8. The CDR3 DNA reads TGTGCCAGCAGCGCCTGGACTAGCGGGAGGGCCCGCTCCTACGAGCAGTACTTC. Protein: CASSAWTSGRARSYEQYF.

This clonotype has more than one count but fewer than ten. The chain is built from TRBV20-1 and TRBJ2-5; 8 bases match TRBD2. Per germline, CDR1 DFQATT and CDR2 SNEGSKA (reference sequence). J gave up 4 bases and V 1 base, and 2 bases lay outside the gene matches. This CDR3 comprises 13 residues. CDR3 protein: CSARAGGSETQYF. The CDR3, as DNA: TGCAGTGCTAGAGCGGGAGGGTCAGAGACCCAGTACTTC.

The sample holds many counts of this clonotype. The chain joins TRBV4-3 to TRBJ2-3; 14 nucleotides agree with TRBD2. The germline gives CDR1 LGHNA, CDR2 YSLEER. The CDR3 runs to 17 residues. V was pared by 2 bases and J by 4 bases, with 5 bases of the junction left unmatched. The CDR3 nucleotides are TGCGCCAGCAGCCAATCGGGACTAGCGGGAGCGTCAGATACGCAGTATTTT. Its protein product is CASSQSGLAGASDTQYF.

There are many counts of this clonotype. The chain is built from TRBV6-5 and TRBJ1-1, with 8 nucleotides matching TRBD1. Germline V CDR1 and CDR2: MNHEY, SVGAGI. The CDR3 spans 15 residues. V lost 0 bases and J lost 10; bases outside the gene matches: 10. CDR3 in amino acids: CASSYSEQGVTGAFF. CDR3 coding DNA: TGTGCCAGCAGTTACTCAGAACAGGGGGTTACGGGAGCTTTCTTT.